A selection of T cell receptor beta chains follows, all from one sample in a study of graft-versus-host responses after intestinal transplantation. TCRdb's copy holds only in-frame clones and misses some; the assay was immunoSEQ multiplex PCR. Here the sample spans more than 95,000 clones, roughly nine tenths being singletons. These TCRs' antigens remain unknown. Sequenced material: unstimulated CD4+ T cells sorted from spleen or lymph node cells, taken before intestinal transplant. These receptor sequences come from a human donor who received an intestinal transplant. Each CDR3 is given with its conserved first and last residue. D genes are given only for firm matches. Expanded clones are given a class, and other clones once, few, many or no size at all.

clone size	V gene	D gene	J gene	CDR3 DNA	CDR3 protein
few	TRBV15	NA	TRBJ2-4	TGTGCCACCAGCAGAGGTGGACAGATAATAGCCAAAAACATTCAGTACTTC	CATSRGGQIIAKNIQYF
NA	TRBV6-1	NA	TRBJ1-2	TGTGCCAGCAGTGAAGCGGGACACCTCTATGGCTACACCTTC	CASSEAGHLYGYTF
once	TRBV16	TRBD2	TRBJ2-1	TGTGCCAGCAGCCGAGGGACTAGCGGGAGAACCTATGAGCAGTTCTTC	CASSRGTSGRTYEQFF
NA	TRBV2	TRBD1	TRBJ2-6	TGTGCCAGCAGTGCAGGGGGCGTTCCCTTCTCTGGGGCCAACGTCCTGACTTTC	CASSAGGVPFSGANVLTF
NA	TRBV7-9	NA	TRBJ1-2	TGTGCCAGCAGCCCCCTGGCAGTTGGCTATGGCTACACCTTC	CASSPLAVGYGYTF
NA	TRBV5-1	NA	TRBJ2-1	TGCGCCAGCAGCACCCCTCGTGAGGGGGACCAGTTCTTC	CASSTPREGDQFF
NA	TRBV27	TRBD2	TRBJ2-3	TGTGCCAGCAGTTTTCTAGCGGGAGATATCGGCACAGATACGCAGTATTTT	CASSFLAGDIGTDTQYF
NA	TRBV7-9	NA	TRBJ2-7	TGTGCCAGCAGCTTAGAGAACGAGCAGTACTTC	CASSLENEQYF
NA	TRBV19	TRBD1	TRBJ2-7	TGTGCCACCTCTGAGCGACAGGGTATCCCTCCCTACGAGCAGTACTTC	CATSERQGIPPYEQYF
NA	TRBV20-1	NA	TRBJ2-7	TGCAGTGCTAGCGACTACGAGCAGTACTTC	CSASDYEQYF
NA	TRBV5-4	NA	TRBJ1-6	TGTGCCAGCAGCGTCCTGGGAGACCCGAGCTCCTATAATTCACCCCTCCACTTT	CASSVLGDPSSYNSPLHF
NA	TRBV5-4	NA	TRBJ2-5	TGTGCCAGCAGCTCCGGACAGCAACCAGAGACCCAGTACTTC	CASSSGQQPETQYF
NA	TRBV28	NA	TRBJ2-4	TGTGCCAGCAGCAGAACAGTATTATTAAAAAACATTCAGTACTTC	CASSRTVLLKNIQYF
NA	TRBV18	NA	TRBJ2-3	TGTGCCAGCTCACCACCGACCGGGACAGATACGCAGTATTTT	CASSPPTGTDTQYF
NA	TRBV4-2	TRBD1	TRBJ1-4	TGTGCCAGCAGCCAAATACAGGGGAAGAGGGATGAAAAACTGTTTTTT	CASSQIQGKRDEKLFF
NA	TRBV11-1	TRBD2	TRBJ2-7	TGTGCCAGCAGCTCGGGGGGCTACGAGCAGTACTTC	CASSSGGYEQYF
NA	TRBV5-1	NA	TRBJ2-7	TGCGCCAGCAGCTTAGCAGGTCCGGCCTACGAGCAGTACTTC	CASSLAGPAYEQYF
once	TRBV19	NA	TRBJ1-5	TGTGCCAGTAGTATAGATCGGAGTAGCAATCAGCCCCAGCATTTT	CASSIDRSSNQPQHF
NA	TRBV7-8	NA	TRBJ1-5	TGTGCCAGCAGCTTAAGAGGTTATAGCAATCAGCCCCAGCATTTT	CASSLRGYSNQPQHF
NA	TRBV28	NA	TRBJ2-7	TGTGCCACCGCGGCAAGGGAGCCAGACGAGCAGTACTTC	CATAAREPDEQYF
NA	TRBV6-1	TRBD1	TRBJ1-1	TGTGCCAGCAGTGGATGGACAGGGATTGCTATGAACACTGAAGCTTTCTTT	CASSGWTGIAMNTEAFF
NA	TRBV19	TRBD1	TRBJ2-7	TGTGCCAGTAGTACCCGCCCGGACAGGGGGTCCTACGAGCAGTACTTC	CASSTRPDRGSYEQYF
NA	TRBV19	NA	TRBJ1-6	TGTGCCAGTAGTCCCGTGGGGCCTGGGTCACCCCTCCACTTT	CASSPVGPGSPLHF
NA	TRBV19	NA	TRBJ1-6	TGTGCCAGTAATGAGGGGGAGCGCTCCTATAATTCACCCCTCCACTTT	CASNEGERSYNSPLHF
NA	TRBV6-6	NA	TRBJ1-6	TGTGCCAGCAGCCAAGACAGCCCGTTTATTTCACCCCTCCACTTT	CASSQDSPFISPLHF
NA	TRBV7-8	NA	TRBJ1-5	TGTGCCAGCAGCTTAGCACGGGGACTGGGTGTTCAGCCCCAGCATTTT	CASSLARGLGVQPQHF
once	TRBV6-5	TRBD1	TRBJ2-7	TGTGCCAGCAGGGACAGGGGGACTTACCACGAGCAGTACTTC	CASRDRGTYHEQYF
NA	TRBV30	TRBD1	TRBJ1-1	TGTGCCTGGAGTGTACCCCGGGCAGGGGGCACTGAAGCTTTCTTT	CAWSVPRAGGTEAFF
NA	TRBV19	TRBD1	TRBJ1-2	TGTGCCAGTAGTATATTCCGTGGCAGGGGGCTGGATTATGGCTACACCTTC	CASSIFRGRGLDYGYTF
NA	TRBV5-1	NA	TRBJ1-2	TGCGCCAGCAGCTTAGCGGGGCATGGCTACACCTTC	CASSLAGHGYTF
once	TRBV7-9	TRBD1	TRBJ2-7	TGTGCCAGCAGTCCCAACCGGGACAGAAGATACGAGCAGTACTTC	CASSPNRDRRYEQYF
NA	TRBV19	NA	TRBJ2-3	TGTGCCATCGGAGGCGGCGGGGCCACAGATACGCAGTATTTT	CAIGGGGATDTQYF
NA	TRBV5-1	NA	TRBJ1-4	TGCGCCAGCAGCTTTACAGGACGAAATGAAAAACTGTTTTTT	CASSFTGRNEKLFF
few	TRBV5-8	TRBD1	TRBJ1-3	TGTGCCAGCCCACAGGGGAAGTCTGGAAACACCATATATTTT	CASPQGKSGNTIYF
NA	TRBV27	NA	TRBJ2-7	TGTGCCAGCAGTCTGGACGGACCCCACCAGGGCTCCTACGAGCAGTACTTC	CASSLDGPHQGSYEQYF
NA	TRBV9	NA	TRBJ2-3	TGTGCCAGCAGCGTTGACAGGTACACAGATACGCAGTATTTT	CASSVDRYTDTQYF
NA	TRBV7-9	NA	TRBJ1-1	TGTGCCAGCAGCCGCGGACAGATGAACACTGAAGCTTTCTTT	CASSRGQMNTEAFF
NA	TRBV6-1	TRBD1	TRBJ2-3	TGTGCCAGCAGTGGCTACCGCCAGGGGGCTGGGGATACGCAGTATTTT	CASSGYRQGAGDTQYF
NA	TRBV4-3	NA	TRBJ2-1	TGCGCCAGCAGCCAACTTCAGAATGAGCAGTTCTTC	CASSQLQNEQFF
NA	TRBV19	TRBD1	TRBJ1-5	TGTGCCAGTAGTGGACAGGGGGAACAGCCCCAGCATTTT	CASSGQGEQPQHF
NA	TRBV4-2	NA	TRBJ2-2	TGTGCCAGCAGCCAAGAGGGGGCCCTGCGGGAGCTGTTTTTT	CASSQEGALRELFF
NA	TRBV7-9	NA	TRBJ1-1	TGTGCCAGCAGCTACCAGGGATTTGAAGCTTTCTTT	CASSYQGFEAFF
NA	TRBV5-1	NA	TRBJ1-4	TGCGCCAGCAGCTTCGGTGGAACTAATGAAAAACTGTTTTTT	CASSFGGTNEKLFF
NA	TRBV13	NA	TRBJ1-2	TGTGCCAGCAGCGGCCGGACAGAGCTAAACTATGGCTACACCTTC	CASSGRTELNYGYTF
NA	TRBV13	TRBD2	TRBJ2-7	TGTGCCAGCAGCCGTGCCATTCCGACTAGCGGGGGGACATTCTCCTACGAGCAGTACTTC	CASSRAIPTSGGTFSYEQYF
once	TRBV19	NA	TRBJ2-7	TGTGCCAGTAGTATGAGAGGGGGGGGAGGCGAGCAGTACTTC	CASSMRGGGGEQYF
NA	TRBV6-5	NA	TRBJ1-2	TGTGCCAGCAGTTACTCCCCCACAGTCATCTATGGCTACACCTTC	CASSYSPTVIYGYTF
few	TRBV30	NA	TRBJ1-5	TGTGCCTGGAGTGTCACACTACAGGGCCAGCCCCAGCATTTT	CAWSVTLQGQPQHF
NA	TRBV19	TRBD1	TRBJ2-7	TGTGCCAGTAGTACTCACAGGGGCGCCGAGCAGTACTTC	CASSTHRGAEQYF
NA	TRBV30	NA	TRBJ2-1	TGTGCCTGGAGCGTACTTGGGACAACCTACAATGAGCAGTTCTTC	CAWSVLGTTYNEQFF
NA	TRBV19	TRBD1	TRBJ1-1	TGTGCCAGTAGTATGAGGATAGGACAGGGGATGACTGAAGCTTTCTTT	CASSMRIGQGMTEAFF
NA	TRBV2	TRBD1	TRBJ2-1	TGTGCCACCGCAGGACAGGGAGCCAATGAGCAGTTCTTC	CATAGQGANEQFF
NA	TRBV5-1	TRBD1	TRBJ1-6	TGCGCCAGCAGCCCCGGTACAGGGGGCGTTAATTCACCCCTCCACTTT	CASSPGTGGVNSPLHF
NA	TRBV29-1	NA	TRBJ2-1	TGCAGCGTTGACTCTAGTCTATCCTACAATGAGCAGTTCTTC	CSVDSSLSYNEQFF